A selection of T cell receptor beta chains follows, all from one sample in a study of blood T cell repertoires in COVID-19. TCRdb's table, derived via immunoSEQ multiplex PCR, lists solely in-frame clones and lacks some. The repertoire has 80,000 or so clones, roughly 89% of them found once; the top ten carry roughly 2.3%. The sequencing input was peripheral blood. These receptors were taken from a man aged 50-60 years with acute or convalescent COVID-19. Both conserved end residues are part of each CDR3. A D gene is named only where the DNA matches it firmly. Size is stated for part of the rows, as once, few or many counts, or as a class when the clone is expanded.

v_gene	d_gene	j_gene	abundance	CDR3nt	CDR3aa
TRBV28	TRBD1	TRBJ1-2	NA	TGTGCCAGCAGTTTAGTCGAGGGGGCGCAAGGCTACACCTTC	CASSLVEGAQGYTF
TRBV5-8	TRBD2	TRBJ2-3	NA	TGTGCCGACCGGGGGGGCCCCACAGATACGCAGTATTTT	CADRGGPTDTQYF
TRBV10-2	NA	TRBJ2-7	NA	TGCGCCAGCAGTGAGAACCTAGCAGCCGAGCAGTACTTC	CASSENLAAEQYF
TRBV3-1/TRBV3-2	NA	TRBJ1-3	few	TGTGCCAGCAGTACTGGCGGGAACACCATATATTTT	CASSTGGNTIYF
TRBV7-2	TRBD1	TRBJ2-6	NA	TGTGCCAGCAGCTTAGAAGCGGACAGGTGGGGGGCCAACGTCCTGACTTTC	CASSLEADRWGANVLTF
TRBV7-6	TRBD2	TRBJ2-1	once	TGTGCCAGCAGCTTAAACCTAGCGGGGGCCCTTCGCAATGAGCAGTTCTTC	CASSLNLAGALRNEQFF
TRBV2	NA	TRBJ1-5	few	TGTGCCAGCAGTGATTCCGGGTTTAATCAGCCCCAGCATTTT	CASSDSGFNQPQHF
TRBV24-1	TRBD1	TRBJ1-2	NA	TGTGCCACCAGTGATCCCGGAGGGGACAGGGAGGACTATGGCTACACCTTC	CATSDPGGDREDYGYTF
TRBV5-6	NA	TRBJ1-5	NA	TGTGCCAGCAGCTTGGCCGGTTTCCCGGGACAGCATTTT	CASSLAGFPGQHF
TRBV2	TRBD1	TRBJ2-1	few	TGTGCCAGCAGCGGGGATTTGGGACAGGGGGCAAATGAGCAGTTCTTC	CASSGDLGQGANEQFF